These 2 T cell receptor beta chains came from one sample sequenced in a study of Ad26.COV2.S vaccination and SARS-CoV-2 variants. This sample's treatment: some 20 received Ad26.COV2.S at low or high dose, single or two shots; roughly 5 received placebo; per-sample allocation not given. Samples were taken on day 63 after the first vaccine or placebo injection. Libraries were prepared by immunoSEQ multiplex PCR; TCRdb keeps only in-frame clonotypes and omits some of them. Among about 460,000 clones listed, nearly 90% were seen once. Sample: peripheral blood, taken in a trial of Ad26.COV2.S vaccine versus placebo. These receptors were collected from a person between 18 and 65 years old who received the Ad26.COV2.S COVID-19 vaccine or a placebo.

The chain carries TRBV15 and TRBJ2-1; 9 bases fit TRBD2. V lost 0 bases and J lost 4; bases outside the gene matches: 4. This CDR3 is 16 amino acids long. The germline V gene encodes CDR1 LNHNV and CDR2 YYDKDF (reference sequence). The CDR3 nucleotides read TGTGCCACCAGCAGAGAGCTAGCGGGATCGTACAATGAGCAGTTCTTC. This sequence encodes CATSRELAGSYNEQFF.

The sample holds one count of this clone. The chain employs TRBV28 and TRBJ1-1; tentative D call: TRBD1 (5 bases). The germline V gene has CDR1 MDHEN and CDR2 SYDVKM. There are 13 residues in the CDR3. Trimming pared 2 bases from V and 7 bases from J, leaving 11 bases between. This chain's CDR3 is CASSLGARGEAFF. The CDR3, as DNA: TGTGCCAGCAGTTTAGGGGCGAGGGGTGAAGCTTTCTTT.